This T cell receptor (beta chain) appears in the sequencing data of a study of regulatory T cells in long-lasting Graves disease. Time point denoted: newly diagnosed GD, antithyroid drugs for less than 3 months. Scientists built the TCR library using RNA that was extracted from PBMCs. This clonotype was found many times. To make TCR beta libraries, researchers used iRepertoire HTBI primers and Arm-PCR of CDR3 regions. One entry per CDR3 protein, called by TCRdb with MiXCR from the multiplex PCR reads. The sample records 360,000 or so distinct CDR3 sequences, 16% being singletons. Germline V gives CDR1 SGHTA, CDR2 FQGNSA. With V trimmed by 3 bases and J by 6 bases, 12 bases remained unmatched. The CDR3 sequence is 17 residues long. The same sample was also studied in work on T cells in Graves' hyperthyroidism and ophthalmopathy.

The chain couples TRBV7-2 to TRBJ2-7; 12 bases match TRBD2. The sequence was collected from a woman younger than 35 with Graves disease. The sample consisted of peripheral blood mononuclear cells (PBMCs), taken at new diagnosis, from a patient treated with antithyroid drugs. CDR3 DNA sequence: TGTGCCAGCAGCTTCAGACTAGCGGGGGTCACGGCCAGCGAGCAGTACTTC. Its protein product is CASSFRLAGVTASEQYF.